This is a list of T cell receptor beta chains from one sample in a study of cytomegalovirus exposure and HLA in healthy donors. The assay was immunoSEQ multiplex PCR, and TCRdb's table has in-frame clones only and misses some. Of about 170,000 clones listed, around nine tenths are singletons. The source material was PBMCs. Receptors originate from a woman aged 25 to 39 in good health and CMV-seronegative. Both conserved end residues are part of each CDR3. A D gene is named only where the DNA matches it firmly. Part of the rows lack a size; the others show once, few, many or a class for expanded clones.

CDR3nt: TGTGCCAGCAGCTTAGGGACACCTTATAGCAATCAGCCCCAGCATTTT
CDR3aa: CASSLGTPYSNQPQHF
abundance: .
v_gene: TRBV7-6
j_gene: TRBJ1-5
d_gene: .

CDR3nt: TGCGCCAGCAGCTTATATGGGACTAGCGGGACCCGTGCCAATGAGCAGTTCTTC
CDR3aa: CASSLYGTSGTRANEQFF
abundance: .
v_gene: TRBV5-1
j_gene: TRBJ2-1
d_gene: TRBD2

CDR3nt: TGTGCCAGTAGTGAAGCGGGGGGGTACACAGATACGCAGTATTTT
CDR3aa: CASSEAGGYTDTQYF
abundance: .
v_gene: TRBV19
j_gene: TRBJ2-3
d_gene: TRBD2

CDR3nt: TGTGCCAGCAGTCCCGCCCGGGGGGAAGTAGGGAACACTGAAGCTTTCTTT
CDR3aa: CASSPARGEVGNTEAFF
abundance: .
v_gene: TRBV2
j_gene: TRBJ1-1
d_gene: .

CDR3nt: TGCGCCAGCAGCCAAGTACCCGGGACAGGGGAAAAACTGTTTTTT
CDR3aa: CASSQVPGTGEKLFF
abundance: .
v_gene: TRBV4-3
j_gene: TRBJ1-4
d_gene: TRBD1

CDR3nt: TGTGCCAGCAGCTGGACAGGGAATGGCTACACCTTC
CDR3aa: CASSWTGNGYTF
abundance: .
v_gene: TRBV5-5
j_gene: TRBJ1-2
d_gene: TRBD1

CDR3nt: TGTGCCAGCAGCCCCGGAGGGGGGGCAGGTAATTCACCCCTCCACTTT
CDR3aa: CASSPGGGAGNSPLHF
abundance: once
v_gene: TRBV9
j_gene: TRBJ1-6
d_gene: .

CDR3nt: TGTGCCAGCAATCGGGAGCGAAAAATGGGGGAGCAGTACTTC
CDR3aa: CASNRERKMGEQYF
abundance: .
v_gene: TRBV6-6
j_gene: TRBJ2-7
d_gene: .

CDR3nt: TGTGCCAGCAGAGAAGACAGTACGGATACGCAGTATTTT
CDR3aa: CASREDSTDTQYF
abundance: .
v_gene: TRBV2
j_gene: TRBJ2-3
d_gene: .

CDR3nt: TGTGCCAGCAGTGAGGCGTCAGACTTACAAGGCGCGCTATCCTACGAGCAGTACTTC
CDR3aa: CASSEASDLQGALSYEQYF
abundance: .
v_gene: TRBV6-1
j_gene: TRBJ2-7
d_gene: .

CDR3nt: TGCGCCAGCAGCTTGCAGGGGAACACTGAAGCTTTCTTT
CDR3aa: CASSLQGNTEAFF
abundance: .
v_gene: TRBV5-1
j_gene: TRBJ1-1
d_gene: .

CDR3nt: TGTGCCAGCAGCTTAGATCCCCAGTTTACCTTAACTACCTACGAGCAGTACTTC
CDR3aa: CASSLDPQFTLTTYEQYF
abundance: .
v_gene: TRBV11-2
j_gene: TRBJ2-7
d_gene: .

CDR3nt: TGTGCCAGGGGAGATGAAGCTTTCTTT
CDR3aa: CARGDEAFF
abundance: few
v_gene: TRBV27
j_gene: TRBJ1-1
d_gene: .

CDR3nt: TGTGCCAGTAGTATGCAGGGGGAAAGGTCACCCCTCCACTTT
CDR3aa: CASSMQGERSPLHF
abundance: .
v_gene: TRBV19
j_gene: TRBJ1-6
d_gene: TRBD1

CDR3nt: TGTGCCAGCAGCCCCCGGACAGGGTTGGTGCACGAGCAGTACTTC
CDR3aa: CASSPRTGLVHEQYF
abundance: .
v_gene: TRBV14
j_gene: TRBJ2-7
d_gene: TRBD1

CDR3nt: TGTGCCAGCAGCAAAACGGGCAGGGGAAGTGAAGCTTTCTTT
CDR3aa: CASSKTGRGSEAFF
abundance: .
v_gene: TRBV9
j_gene: TRBJ1-1
d_gene: .

CDR3nt: TGCGCCAGCAGCCAAGATCCCCCAGGTGACAATGAGCAGTTCTTC
CDR3aa: CASSQDPPGDNEQFF
abundance: .
v_gene: TRBV4-1
j_gene: TRBJ2-1
d_gene: .

CDR3nt: TGCGCCAGCAGCTGGACAGTGGGCACCGGGGAGCTGTTTTTT
CDR3aa: CASSWTVGTGELFF
abundance: few
v_gene: TRBV5-1
j_gene: TRBJ2-2
d_gene: .

CDR3nt: TGTGCCAGCAGGGACAGGGCTAATGAAAAACTGTTTTTT
CDR3aa: CASRDRANEKLFF
abundance: .
v_gene: TRBV6-1
j_gene: TRBJ1-4
d_gene: TRBD1

CDR3nt: TGTGCCAGCAGCCAGAATGGGGGGGGCGCTACTGGCTACACCTTC
CDR3aa: CASSQNGGGATGYTF
abundance: few
v_gene: TRBV7-8
j_gene: TRBJ1-2
d_gene: .

CDR3nt: TGTGCCAGTAGTATGGGGGGAGTTGACGAGCAGTACTTC
CDR3aa: CASSMGGVDEQYF
abundance: once
v_gene: TRBV19
j_gene: TRBJ2-7
d_gene: .

CDR3nt: TGTGCCAGCAGCTTAGCCAGCGGGGGGGCTCCGTATTTT
CDR3aa: CASSLASGGAPYF
abundance: once
v_gene: TRBV7-2
j_gene: TRBJ2-3
d_gene: TRBD2

CDR3nt: TGTGCCAGCAGCTTATTGGGACTACAATTGAACACCGGGGAGCTGTTTTTT
CDR3aa: CASSLLGLQLNTGELFF
abundance: .
v_gene: TRBV13
j_gene: TRBJ2-2
d_gene: TRBD2

CDR3nt: TGTGCCAGCAGCTTAGGGGGACCAGGGGACCTCTACGAGCAGTACTTC
CDR3aa: CASSLGGPGDLYEQYF
abundance: .
v_gene: TRBV7-2
j_gene: TRBJ2-7
d_gene: .

CDR3nt: TGTGCCAGCACCCGCGGGGGGGATCAGCCCCAGCATTTT
CDR3aa: CASTRGGDQPQHF
abundance: .
v_gene: TRBV18
j_gene: TRBJ1-5
d_gene: .

CDR3nt: TGTGCCAGCAGCTTAACGGGGGGCCCCCCAGATACGCAGTATTTT
CDR3aa: CASSLTGGPPDTQYF
abundance: .
v_gene: TRBV7-8
j_gene: TRBJ2-3
d_gene: .

CDR3nt: TGTGCCAGCAGCACCCCCGGAGACTCCCTAGACGAGCAGTACTTC
CDR3aa: CASSTPGDSLDEQYF
abundance: .
v_gene: TRBV27
j_gene: TRBJ2-7
d_gene: .

CDR3nt: TGTGCCAGCTCACCCACGACGAGACTAGCGGGGGAGAGCAATGAGCAGTTCTTC
CDR3aa: CASSPTTRLAGESNEQFF
abundance: .
v_gene: TRBV18
j_gene: TRBJ2-1
d_gene: TRBD2

CDR3nt: TGTGCCAGCAGTGATTGGGGGGGGGAGCAGTACTTC
CDR3aa: CASSDWGGEQYF
abundance: .
v_gene: TRBV6-1
j_gene: TRBJ2-7
d_gene: TRBD2

CDR3nt: TGTGCCAGCAGCTTGGGGGACAGGGCCAACGAGCAGTACTTC
CDR3aa: CASSLGDRANEQYF
abundance: .
v_gene: TRBV7-9
j_gene: TRBJ2-7
d_gene: TRBD1

CDR3nt: TGTGCCAGCAGCCGGGGAGGCTATACCTCCTACGAGCAGTACTTC
CDR3aa: CASSRGGYTSYEQYF
abundance: .
v_gene: TRBV5-6
j_gene: TRBJ2-7
d_gene: .

CDR3nt: TGTGCCAGCAGTGCTAACAGCGGGGAAGCCTACGAGCAGTACTTC
CDR3aa: CASSANSGEAYEQYF
abundance: medium-sized
v_gene: TRBV6-1
j_gene: TRBJ2-7
d_gene: TRBD2